One sample yielded the 18 T cell receptor beta chains listed below, sequenced in a study of blood T cell repertoires in COVID-19. Libraries were prepared by immunoSEQ multiplex PCR; TCRdb keeps only in-frame clonotypes and omits some of them. The repertoire holds 250,000 or so clones, with 70% to 75% as singletons. The specimen was peripheral blood. Receptor source: a woman older than 75 with acute or convalescent COVID-19.

The V gene is TRBV18, the J gene TRBJ1-3; D remains unclear. Germline CDR1 KGHSH, CDR2 LQKENI. V was trimmed by 1 base and J by 0 bases, leaving 13 bases between them. CDR3 length: 17 residues. The CDR3 DNA is TGTGCCAGCTCACCACTCTTAAAATATTACTCTGGAAACACCATATATTTT. This sequence encodes CASSPLLKYYSGNTIYF.

This clone occurred a few times. The rearrangement links TRBV28 to TRBJ1-1, with 9 positions matching TRBD1. Trimming cost V 7 bases and J 10 bases; bases outside gene matches: 13. The CDR3 covers 14 residues. The germline V gene has CDR1 MDHEN and CDR2 SYDVKM. As DNA, the CDR3 is TGTGCCAGCATCCTAAGGAGGGACAGGGTAGTAGCTTTCTTT. Its translation is CASILRRDRVVAFF.

The rearrangement links TRBV29-1 to TRBJ1-2, with 7 bases lining up with TRBD1. From germline, CDR1 is SQVTM and CDR2 ANQGSEA. There are 11 residues in the CDR3. Germline trimming cut 7 bases from V and 7 bases from J; bases unmatched to any gene: 6. Written as DNA, the CDR3 is TGCAGCGCCAAGACAGGGATTGGCTACACCTTC. Translation: CSAKTGIGYTF.

The gene calls are TRBV6-2 or TRBV6-3 and TRBJ1-5; 8 bases line up with TRBD1. V dropped 6 bases and J dropped 9; count of bases not matched to a gene: 16. This CDR3 region has 16 residues. From germline, CDR1 is MNHEY and CDR2 SVGEGT. CDR3 in amino acids: CASSTTRQGQNVPQHF. The DNA for the CDR3 is TGTGCCAGCAGCACGACCAGACAGGGGCAGAATGTGCCCCAGCATTTT.

The gene calls are TRBV30 and TRBJ2-2; 9 bases are shared with TRBD1. Germline-derived CDR1 and CDR2 are GTSNPN and SVGIG (reference sequence). The V segment lost 3 bases and the J segment 6 bases; nucleotides outside the gene matches: 5. There are 14 residues in the CDR3. The chain's CDR3 is CAWSRDRVAGELFF. The CDR3 bases are TGTGCCTGGAGCCGGGACAGGGTGGCCGGGGAGCTGTTTTTT. The complete variable domain, with remaining parts taken from reference TRBV30 and TRBJ2-2, reads SQTIHQWPATLVQPVGSPLSLECTVEGTSNPNLYWYRQAAGRGLQLLFYSVGIGQISSEVPQNLSASRPQDRQFILSSKKLLLSDSGFYLCAWSRDRVAGELFFGEGSRLTVL.

The V call is TRBV5-1, the J call TRBJ2-7; 12 bases are shared with TRBD1. The CDR3 consists of 17 residues. In germline, CDR1 is SGHRS, CDR2 YFSETQ. The V segment lost 0 bases and the J segment 5 bases; nucleotides outside the gene matches: 9. The chain's CDR3 is CASSLGGRDRGHDEQYF. The CDR3 DNA reads TGCGCCAGCAGCTTGGGGGGCCGGGACAGGGGGCACGACGAGCAGTACTTC.

This chain connects TRBV5-1 to TRBJ2-1; TRBD1 agrees at 9 bases. The V segment lost 3 bases and the J segment 10 bases; nucleotides outside the gene matches: 11. The CDR3 has 15 amino acids. Germline V CDR1 and CDR2: SGHRS, YFSETQ. The CDR3 region has the DNA TGCGCCAGCAGCTCCGGGACAGGGAGGTTCAGGGAGCAGTTCTTC. It is translated as CASSSGTGRFREQFF. The full variable domain, with the rest looked up from reference TRBV5-1 and TRBJ2-1, is KAGVTQTPRYLIKTRGQQVTLSCSPISGHRSVSWYQQTPGQGLQFLFEYFSETQRNKGNFPGRFSGRQFSNSRSEMNVSTLELGDSALYLCASSSGTGRFREQFFGPGTRLTVL.

The V gene is TRBV12-3 or TRBV12-4, the J gene TRBJ1-1; D remains ambiguous. There are 13 residues in the CDR3. V was shortened by 6 bases and J by 2 bases, with 10 bases between the two germline ends. In DNA form, the CDR3 reads TGTGCCAGCAGACGTACTGCTAACACTGAAGCTTTCTTT. This translates into CASRRTANTEAFF.

The chain recombines TRBV7-2 with TRBJ1-4, with 9 bases aligning to TRBD1. Trimming cost V 1 base and J 4 bases; bases outside gene matches: 4. CDR3 size: 16 residues. Per germline, CDR1 SGHTA and CDR2 FQGNSA. CDR3 in amino acids: CASSLGDRDYNEKLFF. CDR3 coding DNA: TGTGCCAGCAGCTTAGGGGACAGGGATTATAATGAAAAACTGTTTTTT. The entire variable domain, with the rest obtained from reference TRBV7-2 and TRBJ1-4, is as follows: GAGVSQSPSNKVTEKGKDVELRCDPISGHTALYWYRQSLGQGLEFLIYFQGNSAPDKSGLPSDRFSAERTGGSVSTLTIQRTQQEDSAVYLCASSLGDRDYNEKLFFGSGTQLSVL.

V gene TRBV29-1 combines with J gene TRBJ2-7; the match to TRBD1 covers 9 bases. With V trimmed by 7 bases and J by 6 bases, 7 bases remained unmatched. The CDR3 is 12 amino acids. Per the germline V gene, CDR1 is SQVTM and CDR2 is ANQGSEA. CDR3 bases: TGCAGCGCTCTACAGGGGGCGGGCGAGCAGTACTTC. Its translation: CSALQGAGEQYF.

This clone was seen ten or more times. The V and J genes are TRBV5-6 and TRBJ2-1, with a possible D match to TRBD2 (6 bases). There are 16 residues in the CDR3. Trimming cost V 6 bases and J 2 bases, with 18 bases left between them. Germline V lookup: CDR1 SGHDT, CDR2 YYEEEE. CDR3 region: CASMNRGSKTYNEQFF. The CDR3 bases are TGTGCCAGCATGAATCGGGGGAGTAAGACCTACAATGAGCAGTTCTTC. Complete variable domain (other parts from reference TRBV5-6 and TRBJ2-1): DAGVTQSPTHLIKTRGQQVTLRCSPKSGHDTVSWYQQALGQGPQFIFQYYEEEERQRGNFPDRFSGHQFPNYSSELNVNALLLGDSALYLCASMNRGSKTYNEQFFGPGTRLTVL.

The V call is TRBV3-1 (or the pseudogene TRBV3-2), the J call TRBJ1-3; 7 bases map to TRBD1. Trimming cost V 4 bases and J 2 bases; bases outside gene matches: 5. Germline V gene data show CDR1 as LGHDT and CDR2 as YNNKEL (reference sequence). This CDR3 contains 15 residues. CDR3 protein: CASSRTTGTGNTIYF. The CDR3 nucleotides are TGTGCCAGCAGCCGAACGACAGGGACTGGAAACACCATATATTTT.

The rearrangement uses TRBV7-9 and TRBJ1-5; tentative D call: TRBD1 (5 bases). This CDR3 has 15 residues. Trimming pared 5 bases from V and 0 bases from J, leaving 11 bases between. From germline, CDR1 is SEHNR and CDR2 FQNEAQ (reference sequence). The CDR3 sequence: CASSPDRFSNQPQHF. DNA for the CDR3: TGTGCCAGCAGCCCCGACAGATTTAGCAATCAGCCCCAGCATTTT.

V gene TRBV18 combines with J gene TRBJ1-1, with D possibly being TRBD1 (6 bases). Germline CDR1 is KGHSH and CDR2 is LQKENI. V lost 3 bases, J lost 0 bases, and 14 bases lay in between. This CDR3 contains 16 residues. CDR3: CASSPIGGGMNTEAFF. The CDR3 coding sequence is TGTGCCAGCTCACCCATCGGCGGGGGCATGAACACTGAAGCTTTCTTT.

This chain links TRBV19 with TRBJ1-1, with D maybe TRBD1 (5 bases). The germline V gene has CDR1 LNHDA and CDR2 SQIVND (reference sequence). This CDR3 comprises 13 residues. The CDR3 DNA is TGTGGCTCAGCCAGGGCCTTAGGCACTGAAGCTTTCTTT. Translated: CGSARALGTEAFF.

The chain uses TRBV18 and TRBJ2-2, with D maybe TRBD1 (5 bases). Germline-derived CDR1 and CDR2 are KGHSH and LQKENI. The CDR3 totals 16 residues. The V gene lost 3 bases and the J gene lost 0 bases, with 11 bases spanning the gap. CDR3 bases: TGTGCCAGCTCACCGAGCAGGGCCGCGAACACCGGGGAGCTGTTTTTT. Translating gives CASSPSRAANTGELFF.

The chain is built from TRBV6-5 and TRBJ2-2; 7 bases fit TRBD1. The trim removed 7 bases at V and 4 bases at J, leaving 3 bases unmatched. Germline V gene data show CDR1 as MNHEY and CDR2 as SVGAGI. This CDR3 spans 13 amino acids. CDR3 residues: CASTGTATGELFF. CDR3 DNA: TGTGCCAGCACCGGGACAGCCACCGGGGAGCTGTTTTTT.

This clone came up a few times. V and J are TRBV4-3 and TRBJ1-2; 8 positions agree with TRBD1. V trimming: 0 bases; J trimming: 2 bases; junction bases outside the gene matches: 5. Per the germline V gene, CDR1 is LGHNA and CDR2 is YSLEER. CDR3 length: 16 amino acids. The CDR3 loop reads CASSQETGAQNYGYTF. The DNA of the CDR3 is TGCGCCAGCAGCCAAGAGACAGGGGCCCAGAACTATGGCTACACCTTC.